The present T cell receptor (beta chain) was sequenced within a study of vaccination and CD4 T cells after COVID-19. Turning to the study itself: Two of the convalescents were Hispanic, and convalescents were six males and four females. Spike peptides, overlapping and drawn from SARS-CoV-2, HCoV-NL63, HCoV-OC43 and HCoV-229E, were used to stimulate cells.

Oncomine TCR Beta short-read sequencing was applied to DNA from cultured CD4+ T cells. Once CD4+ T cells had been cultured, genomic DNA was extracted from them. Via MiXCR, TCRdb re-called the PCR reads, giving one row per CDR3 protein. Of around 21,000 distinct CDR3 sequences listed, roughly three fifths are singletons. The germline V gene has CDR1 ENHRY and CDR2 SYGVKD. The ends lost 10 bases at V and 2 bases at J; junction bases unmatched: 11. The CDR3 is 16 amino acids. Noted treatment: approximately 9-day PBMC culture with coronavirus spike peptide pools or control peptides (ViraFEST assay). Culture of approximately 2.1 million PBMCs per well took place with around 10 IU/ml IL-2 and approximately 11 ug/ml peptide pools. A remark on this clonotype: Its target is unknown.

V usage is TRBV10-3 and J usage is TRBJ2-5; 12 nucleotides line up with TRBD2. The specimen was CD4+ T cells from blood, cultured in vitro, collected after SARS-CoV-2 vaccination. The sequence was collected from a human donor who had recovered from COVID-19. CDR3 sequence: CASTSGRRLGQETQYF. Here the CDR3 DNA reads TGTGCCAGCACTAGCGGGAGGCGTCTTGGGCAAGAGACCCAGTACTTC.